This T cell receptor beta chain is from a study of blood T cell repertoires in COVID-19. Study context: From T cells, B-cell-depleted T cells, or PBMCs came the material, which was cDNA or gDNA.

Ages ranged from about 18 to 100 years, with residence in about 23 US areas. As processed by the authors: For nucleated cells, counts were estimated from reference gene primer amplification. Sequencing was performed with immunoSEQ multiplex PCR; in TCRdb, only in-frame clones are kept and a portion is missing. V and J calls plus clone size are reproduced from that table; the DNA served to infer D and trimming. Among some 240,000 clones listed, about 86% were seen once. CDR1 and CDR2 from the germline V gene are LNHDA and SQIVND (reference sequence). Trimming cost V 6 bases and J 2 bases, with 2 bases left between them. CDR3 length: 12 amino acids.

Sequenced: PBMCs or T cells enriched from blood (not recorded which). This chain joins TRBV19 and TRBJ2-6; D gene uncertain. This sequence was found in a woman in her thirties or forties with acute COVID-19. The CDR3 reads CASSAGANVLTF. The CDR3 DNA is TGTGCCAGTAGCGCTGGGGCCAACGTCCTGACTTTC.